The 26 T cell receptor beta chains reported below all come from one sample, sequenced in a study of CD8+CD57+ T cells in acquired aplastic anemia. The template used for profiling TCR beta VDJ and CDR3 was genomic DNA. MiXCR was run by TCRdb on the reads, yielding one entry per CDR3 protein. The table lists under 200,000 distinct CDR3 sequences, 50% to 75% of them singletons. Sequenced sample: sorted CD4+, CD8+, or CD8+CD57+ T cells (not recorded which) from PBMCs. The origin of the receptors is a human donor in good health.

The rearrangement uses TRBV19 and TRBJ1-3, with D possibly TRBD1 on 5 matching bases. CDR1 and CDR2 from the germline V gene are LNHDA and SQIVND (reference sequence). Trimming stripped 7 bases from V and 4 bases from J, with 17 bases between. The CDR3 has 15 residues. The DNA for the CDR3 is TGTGCCAGTATTTCCCGGACGGGGCCCGGAAACACCATATATTTT. Protein: CASISRTGPGNTIYF.

As for this clonotype: The DNA is omitted, as the CDR3 cannot be located on it reliably, and the CDR3 follows TCRdb's listing. The chain has TRBV5-6 and TRBJ2-5; the table's D call TRBD2 went unverified against the DNA. CDR1 and CDR2 (germline): SGHDT, YYEEEE. The CDR3 spans 21 residues, counting both ends. CDR3 residues: CASSFYICSATPGLSVETQYF.

This clonotype was observed a few times. This sequence joins TRBV24-1 and TRBJ2-1; 9 bases agree with TRBD2. Trimming took 2 bases from V and 3 from J; bases not matched to a gene: 13. There are 19 residues in the CDR3. Germline lookup yields CDR1 KGHDR and CDR2 SFDVKD. CDR3 amino acids: CATSDSQPSIAGVYNEQFF. CDR3 DNA: TGTGCCACCAGTGATTCCCAGCCTTCAATAGCGGGAGTCTACAATGAGCAGTTCTTC.

A few counts support this clonotype. The chain carries TRBV20-1 and TRBJ1-6; no reliable D call. The germline V and J ends were trimmed by 3 bases and 6 bases, with 6 bases remaining between them. Germline lookup yields CDR1 DFQATT and CDR2 SNEGSKA (reference sequence). This CDR3 contains 12 residues. CDR3 protein: CSARMGNSPLHF. CDR3 DNA: TGCAGTGCTAGGATGGGTAATTCACCCCTCCACTTT.

The rearrangement links TRBV10-3 to TRBJ2-3; 9 positions agree with TRBD1. CDR3 length: 14 amino acids. In germline, CDR1 is ENHRY, CDR2 SYGVKD. The junction had 13 bases not matched to a gene; V was cut back by 7 bases and J by 11 bases. The CDR3 region has the DNA TGTGCCATCAACTTGACAGGGGGGAGGAACGAGCAGTATTTT. Its protein product is CAINLTGGRNEQYF.

The chain carries TRBV29-1 and TRBJ1-1, with no clear D. Trimming pared 4 bases from V and 4 bases from J, leaving 10 bases between. Germline V gene sequence: CDR1 SQVTM, CDR2 ANQGSEA. This CDR3 contains 12 residues. The CDR3 protein is CSVAVSSTEAFF. In nucleotides, the CDR3 is TGCAGCGTTGCCGTCTCGAGCACTGAAGCTTTCTTT.

At least ten counts were recorded for this clonotype. The rearrangement links TRBV7-2 to TRBJ1-1; D gene unclear. This CDR3 region has 15 residues. Trimming stripped 1 base from V and 2 bases from J, with 11 bases between. From germline, CDR1 is SGHTA and CDR2 FQGNSA. The CDR3 DNA reads as TGTGCCAGCAGCTTAGGAGGGCAGGTAAACACTGAAGCTTTCTTT. Its translation is CASSLGGQVNTEAFF.

Notes on this clonotype: A read error is possible here, since a much larger clone lies one base away. V usage is TRBV6-2 or TRBV6-3 and J usage is TRBJ2-4; D perhaps matches TRBD1 (5 bases). This CDR3 is built from 15 residues. Germline values: CDR1 MNHEY, CDR2 SVGEGT. The CDR3 sequence: CASGYSGRDRDIQYF. The CDR3 DNA is TGTGCCAGCGGTTACTCGGGCAGGGATAGAGACATTCAGTACTTC.

V gene TRBV12-3 or TRBV12-4 combines with J gene TRBJ1-1, with D possibly TRBD1 on 5 matching bases. The CDR3 contains 14 residues. V was cut by 7 bases and J by 5 bases, with 17 bases left in between. This chain's CDR3 is CASILAGGGTEAFF. The DNA of the CDR3 is TGTGCCAGCATCCTAGCTGGGGGAGGGACTGAAGCTTTCTTT.

The rearrangement uses TRBV9 and TRBJ1-5; D not resolved. V lost 0 bases, J lost 4 bases, and 5 bases lay in between. Germline V CDR1 and CDR2: SGDLS, YYNGEE. The CDR3 is made up of 13 amino acids. The chain's CDR3 is CASSVDLNQPQHF. Written as DNA, the CDR3 is TGTGCCAGCAGCGTAGATCTGAATCAGCCCCAGCATTTT.

V gene TRBV20-1 combines with J gene TRBJ2-7, with D perhaps matching TRBD1 or TRBD2 (5 bases each). Germline CDR1 is DFQATT and CDR2 is SNEGSKA (reference sequence). The ends were cut back, 1 base at V and 2 bases at J, with 15 bases in the middle. This CDR3 is built from 15 residues. The CDR3 region has the DNA TGCAGTGCTAGAGCACAGGACTTCTCGGCCTACGAGCAGTACTTC. It specifies CSARAQDFSAYEQYF.

This chain joins TRBV2 and TRBJ2-1, with TRBD1 identical over 9 bases. CDR3 length equals 14 residues. Unmatched junction bases numbered 9, after V lost 7 bases and J lost 8 bases. Germline-derived CDR1 and CDR2 are SNHLY and FYNNEI. CDR3 sequence reads: CASTPGQGWDEQFF. The CDR3 DNA reads as TGTGCCAGCACCCCGGGACAGGGATGGGATGAGCAGTTCTTC.

This rearrangement joins TRBV6-5 to TRBJ2-6, with D tentatively TRBD1 or TRBD2 (6 bases each). The CDR3 is 15 amino acids. Per germline, CDR1 MNHEY and CDR2 SVGAGI. The V and J ends lost 9 bases and 4 bases respectively, with 16 bases between them. The CDR3 DNA is TGTGCCAGTCAGAGGGGGGCGCGGGGGGCCAACGTCCTGACTTTC. As protein: CASQRGARGANVLTF.

This clonotype was recorded once. The chain has TRBV10-3 and TRBJ1-6; D is perhaps TRBD1 (5 bases). The V end lost 6 bases, the J end lost 8 bases, and 14 bases lay between the germline ends. The CDR3 has 14 amino acids. Germline CDR1 reads ENHRY; CDR2 reads SYGVKD. The CDR3 DNA reads TGTGCCATCAGCGAGGACGGGGGTGATTCACCCCTCCACTTT. It yields the protein CAISEDGGDSPLHF.

On this clonotype itself: The conserved phenylalanine or tryptophan normally closing the CDR3 is absent here, so this likely arose from a read error. This chain connects TRBV29-1 to TRBJ2-3; D may match TRBD1 or TRBD2 (5 bases each). V was clipped by 6 bases and J by 2 bases, with 15 bases between them. Germline CDR1 is SQVTM and CDR2 is ANQGSEA. CDR3 length equals 14 residues. The CDR3 protein is CSVTPGPATDTQYL. The CDR3 nucleotides read TGCAGCGTCACCCCGGGACCAGCCACAGATACGCAGTATCTT.

This clonotype was found a few times. J is TRBJ1-1 and V is TRBV5-1; D uncertain. The V and J ends lost 4 bases and 0 bases respectively, with 10 bases between them. The length of the CDR3 is 14 residues. CDR1 is SGHRS and CDR2 is YFSETQ in the germline V gene. The CDR3 nucleotides are TGCGCCAGCAGCAGGGAAAGCATGAACACTGAAGCTTTCTTT. Its translation: CASSRESMNTEAFF.

This chain uses TRBV29-1 with TRBJ2-1, with D possibly being TRBD2 (5 bases). In germline, CDR1 is SQVTM, CDR2 ANQGSEA. V was pared by 6 bases and J by 2 bases, with 11 bases between. This CDR3 is 13 amino acids long. CDR3 DNA: TGCAGCGTCTGGACTTCTCCCTACAATGAGCAGTTCTTC. Amino acids: CSVWTSPYNEQFF.

In regard to this clonotype: One end of the junction does not line up with germline, which may come from a read error. The V call is TRBV7-7, the J call TRBJ2-5, with D possibly matching TRBD1 (6 bases). CDR3 length: 13 residues. Germline V gene lookup returns CDR1 SSHAT and CDR2 FNYEAQ (reference sequence). CDR3 residues: CASSLDRQETQYF. As DNA, the CDR3 is TGTGCTAGCAGCTTGGACAGACAAGAGACCCAGTACTTC.

The rearrangement uses TRBV7-6 and TRBJ2-3, with TRBD1 identical over 10 bases. From germline, CDR1 is SGHVS and CDR2 FNYEAQ. The CDR3 sequence is 14 residues long. V lost 5 bases, J lost 6 bases, and 5 bases stayed unmatched. Written as DNA, the CDR3 is TGTGCCAGCAGCAGGACAGGGGGAGAGGATACGCAGTATTTT. Translation gives CASSRTGGEDTQYF.

This clonotype was counted only a few times. The chain employs TRBV29-1 and TRBJ1-1, with a tentative D call TRBD1 (5 bases). Germline V gene data show CDR1 as SQVTM and CDR2 as ANQGSEA. This CDR3 is 13 amino acids long. The ends were cut back, 4 bases at V and 4 bases at J, with 13 bases in the middle. CDR3 sequence (DNA): TGCAGCGTTGTCCGGCAGGGTATCACTGAAGCTTTCTTT. Protein: CSVVRQGITEAFF.

This clonotype was seen a few times. This chain links TRBV25-1 with TRBJ2-1, with D perhaps matching TRBD1 (6 bases). Germline V gene data show CDR1 as MGHDK and CDR2 as SYGVNS. CDR3 length equals 13 residues. Trimming took 2 bases from V and 4 from J, leaving 6 bases between them. The DNA for the CDR3 is TGTGCCAGCAGTGAAGGACAGTACAATGAGCAGTTCTTC. Protein product: CASSEGQYNEQFF.

This clonotype was counted only a few times. This chain connects TRBV7-6 to TRBJ2-7; D gene unclear. CDR1 and CDR2 (germline): SGHVS, FNYEAQ. The CDR3 loop spans 14 amino acids. Trimming took 1 base from V and 3 from J, leaving 10 bases between them. The CDR3 loop reads CASSLGQSLYEQYF. The CDR3 nucleotides read TGTGCCAGCAGCTTAGGTCAGTCCCTCTACGAGCAGTACTTC.

The V and J genes are TRBV9 and TRBJ1-2; D remains ambiguous. CDR1 is SGDLS, CDR2 YYNGEE, per germline. The length of the CDR3 is 13 residues. V lost 0 bases to trimming and J lost 7 bases, with 10 bases between them. CDR3 amino acids: CASSVDGEAGYTF. CDR3 coding DNA: TGTGCCAGCAGCGTAGATGGTGAGGCTGGCTACACCTTC.

The chain links TRBV13 to TRBJ2-3, with D perhaps matching TRBD2 (5 bases). This CDR3 spans 18 amino acids. The V end lost 1 base, the J end lost 1 base, and 18 bases lay between the germline ends. Germline V lookup: CDR1 PRHDT, CDR2 FYEKMQ (reference sequence). This CDR3 is CASSLASRISSGTDTQYF. The CDR3 region has the DNA TGTGCCAGCAGCTTAGCTAGCCGGATTTCCTCTGGCACAGATACGCAGTATTTT.

The chain couples TRBV25-1 to TRBJ2-1; no clear D gene. Trimming stripped 2 bases from V and 0 bases from J, with 8 bases between. The CDR3 covers 15 residues. The germline V gene has CDR1 MGHDK and CDR2 SYGVNS. CDR3 amino acids: CASSEAGSSYNEQFF. In DNA, the CDR3 is TGTGCCAGCAGTGAAGCAGGAAGCTCCTACAATGAGCAGTTCTTC.

This chain joins TRBV20-1 and TRBJ1-1; TRBD1 matches at 9 bases. The CDR3 has 15 amino acids. The V segment lost 2 bases and the J segment 0 bases; nucleotides outside the gene matches: 4. From germline, CDR1 is DFQATT and CDR2 SNEGSKA (reference sequence). DNA of the CDR3: TGCAGTGCTAGAAACAGGGGGCGAATGAACACTGAAGCTTTCTTT. It encodes CSARNRGRMNTEAFF.